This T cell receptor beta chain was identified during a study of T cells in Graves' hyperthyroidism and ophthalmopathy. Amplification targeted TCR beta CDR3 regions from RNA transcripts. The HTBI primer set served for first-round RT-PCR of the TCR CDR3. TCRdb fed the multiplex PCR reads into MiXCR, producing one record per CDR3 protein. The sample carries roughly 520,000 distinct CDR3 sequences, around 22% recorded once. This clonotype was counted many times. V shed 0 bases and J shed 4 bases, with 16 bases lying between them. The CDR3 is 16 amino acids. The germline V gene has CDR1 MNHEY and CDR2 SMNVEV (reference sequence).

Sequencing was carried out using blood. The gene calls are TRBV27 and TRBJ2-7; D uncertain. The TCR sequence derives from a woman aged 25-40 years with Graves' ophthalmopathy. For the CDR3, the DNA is TGTGCCAGCAGTTTATCGATTTATGCCTTAGCTTACGAGCAGTACTTC. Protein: CASSLSIYALAYEQYF.